A single sample gave rise to the 19 T cell receptor beta chains below, sequenced in a study of T cell responses to AZD1222 COVID-19 vaccine. Assay: immunoSEQ multiplex PCR; the TCRdb copy retains only in-frame clones and omits some. The data show roughly 270,000 clones, almost 95% seen once. Sequenced here: peripheral blood, sampled 28 days after the second AZD1222 dose. Source of these receptors: an adult who received the AZD1222 COVID-19 vaccine.

The J gene is TRBJ1-2, the V gene TRBV9; no definite D call. The CDR3 totals 11 residues. Germline CDR1 is SGDLS and CDR2 is YYNGEE. The germline V and J ends were trimmed by 3 bases and 8 bases, with 8 bases remaining between them. The CDR3: CASSGGGGYTF. Here the CDR3 DNA reads TGTGCCAGCAGCGGTGGAGGGGGCTACACCTTC.

The chain uses TRBV5-1 and TRBJ2-5, with D perhaps TRBD1 or TRBD2 (6 bases each). Germline lookup yields CDR1 SGHRS and CDR2 YFSETQ. Trimming removed 1 base from V and 4 bases from J, with 17 bases in between. The CDR3 is 16 residues long. The chain's CDR3 is CASSLRSEGVRETQYF. The CDR3 DNA reads as TGCGCCAGCAGCTTGCGCTCGGAGGGGGTTCGAGAGACCCAGTACTTC.

This chain links TRBV5-1 with TRBJ2-7, with 9 positions matching TRBD1. CDR3 length: 16 residues. CDR1 is SGHRS, CDR2 YFSETQ, per germline. The V and J ends lost 4 bases and 3 bases, in that order; junction bases with no gene match: 11. The DNA of the CDR3 is TGCGCCAGCAGCGGCGGGCCGGGGACAGGGTTCTACGAGCAGTACTTC. Translation gives CASSGGPGTGFYEQYF.

The chain couples TRBV10-3 to TRBJ1-5; no reliable D call. Germline loops: CDR1 ENHRY, CDR2 SYGVKD. The V end lost 6 bases, the J end lost 5 bases, and 11 bases lay between the germline ends. The CDR3 consists of 13 residues. The CDR3 bases are TGTGCCATCAGCCCCAGTGGGGATCAGCCCCAGCATTTT. It yields the protein CAISPSGDQPQHF.

The chain is built from TRBV5-4 and TRBJ1-2; D remains ambiguous. With 4 bases removed from V and 0 bases from J, the gap between germline ends came to 13 bases. The CDR3 is made up of 15 amino acids. Per the germline V gene, CDR1 is SGHNT and CDR2 is YYREEE (reference sequence). The CDR3 DNA follows: TGTGCCAGCAGCCCGCGGACGGACTCTAACTATGGCTACACCTTC. Protein: CASSPRTDSNYGYTF.

The sample holds one count of this clone. The chain links TRBV29-1 to TRBJ1-1; a weak D match, TRBD1 (6 bases). V lost 7 bases, J lost 1 base, and 13 bases lay in between. There are 13 residues in the CDR3. Germline V lookup: CDR1 SQVTM, CDR2 ANQGSEA. CDR3 loop: CSGGGQSNTEAFF. The CDR3 DNA is TGCAGCGGTGGTGGACAGTCGAACACTGAAGCTTTCTTT.

The V gene is TRBV7-8, the J gene TRBJ2-6; D is uncertain. This CDR3 contains 14 residues. Germline-derived CDR1 and CDR2 are SGHVS and FQNEAQ. Trimming shortened V by 5 bases and J by 0 bases, and 5 bases separated the two germline ends. In DNA, the CDR3 is TGTGCCAGCAGCCCCCTCTCTGGGGCCAACGTCCTGACTTTC. Its translation is CASSPLSGANVLTF.

V gene TRBV19 combines with J gene TRBJ1-4, with D possibly being TRBD1 (6 bases). The germline gives CDR1 LNHDA, CDR2 SQIVND (reference sequence). The CDR3 runs to 14 residues. V gave up 0 bases and J gave up 9 bases, with 11 bases separating them. CDR3 protein: CASSIDPQGQKLFF. The CDR3 nucleotides read TGTGCCAGTAGTATAGACCCCCAGGGGCAAAAACTGTTTTTT.

The chain links TRBV5-1 to TRBJ2-7, with 8 bases matching TRBD2. Germline values: CDR1 SGHRS, CDR2 YFSETQ. V shed 1 base and J 5 bases; nucleotides not matched to a gene: 5. This CDR3 contains 14 residues. The DNA for the CDR3 is TGCGCCAGCAGCTTGACGGCGGGAGGAGACGAGCAGTACTTC. This translates into CASSLTAGGDEQYF.

The V gene is TRBV2, the J gene TRBJ1-6; D gene ambiguous. Germline V lookup: CDR1 SNHLY, CDR2 FYNNEI. The CDR3 loop spans 14 amino acids. Trimming shortened V by 6 bases and J by 5 bases, and 11 bases separated the two germline ends. This CDR3 is CASSLTPDNSPLHF. Written as DNA, the CDR3 is TGTGCCAGCAGCCTGACACCTGATAATTCACCCCTCCACTTT.

The chain combines TRBV9 with TRBJ2-3; 9 nucleotides match TRBD2. This CDR3 has 16 amino acids. Germline CDR1 is SGDLS and CDR2 is YYNGEE. Trimming at V came to 0 bases and at J to 1 base, leaving 3 bases not matched to a gene. The CDR3 loop is CASSVGRLAGTDTQYF. In nucleotides, the CDR3 is TGTGCCAGCAGCGTAGGGAGACTAGCGGGCACAGATACGCAGTATTTT. Based on the CDR3 plus reference TRBV9 and TRBJ2-3, the full variable domain is DSGVTQTPKHLITATGQRVTLRCSPRSGDLSVYWYQQSLDQGLQFLIQYYNGEERAKGNILERFSAQQFPDLHSELNLSSLELGDSALYFCASSVGRLAGTDTQYFGPGTRLTVL.

The V call is TRBV10-3, the J call TRBJ2-5; D might be TRBD1 (8 bases). Germline V gives CDR1 ENHRY, CDR2 SYGVKD. The ends were cut back, 6 bases at V and 5 bases at J, with 13 bases in the middle. CDR3 length: 13 residues. The DNA of the CDR3 is TGTGCCATCAGCAGGGGGCGGGAGGAGACCCAGTACTTC. As protein: CAISRGREETQYF.

Here the CDR3 reads CASSHFYEQYF. Written as DNA, the CDR3 is TGTGCCAGCAGCCACTTCTACGAGCAGTACTTC. This chain joins TRBV6-2 or TRBV6-3 and TRBJ2-7, with D unclear. V was clipped by 6 bases and J by 3 bases, with 6 bases between them. The CDR3 runs 11 residues. The germline CDR1 and CDR2 sequences are MNHEY and SVGEGT.

The CDR3 sequence: CASSEEVYNEQFF. The CDR3 DNA reads as TGTGCCAGCAGTGAAGAGGTCTACAATGAGCAGTTCTTC. The chain has TRBV2 and TRBJ2-1; D remains ambiguous. CDR1 and CDR2 from the germline V gene are SNHLY and FYNNEI. This CDR3 has 13 amino acids. The V gene lost 1 base and the J gene lost 3 bases, with 4 bases spanning the gap.

CDR3: CASSLSWRAPSYEQYF. The CDR3 DNA sequence: TGTGCCAGCAGCTTAAGCTGGCGGGCCCCCTCCTACGAGCAGTACTTC. J is TRBJ2-7 and V is TRBV7-8; a weak D match, TRBD2 (5 bases). Trimming took off 2 bases at V and 0 bases at J, with 14 bases between the two ends. The CDR3 runs to 16 residues. Germline V gives CDR1 SGHVS, CDR2 FQNEAQ.

This clone was observed a single time. V gene TRBV7-9 combines with J gene TRBJ1-5, with D possibly TRBD1 on 5 matching bases. Germline loops: CDR1 SEHNR, CDR2 FQNEAQ (reference sequence). The CDR3 consists of 15 residues. Trimming stripped 0 bases from V and 1 base from J, with 7 bases between. The CDR3 loop is CASSLAGVSNQPQHF. CDR3 nucleotides: TGTGCCAGCAGCTTAGCGGGGGTCAGCAATCAGCCCCAGCATTTT. The entire variable domain, with the rest obtained from reference TRBV7-9 and TRBJ1-5, is as follows: DTGVSQNPRHKITKRGQNVTFRCDPISEHNRLYWYRQTLGQGPEFLTYFQNEAQLEKSRLLSDRFSAERPKGSFSTLEIQRTEQGDSAMYLCASSLAGVSNQPQHFGDGTRLSIL.

The chain uses TRBV2 and TRBJ1-6; D unclear. In germline, CDR1 is SNHLY, CDR2 FYNNEI. CDR3 length: 15 residues. The ends were cut back, 7 bases at V and 0 bases at J, with 10 bases in the middle. The CDR3 nucleotides are TGTGCCAGCAATGGGCCGAGCTCCTATAATTCACCCCTCCACTTT. Translated: CASNGPSSYNSPLHF.

The chain carries TRBV28 and TRBJ1-3, with TRBD1 as a possible D gene (6 bases). Per germline, CDR1 MDHEN and CDR2 SYDVKM. V was clipped by 5 bases and J by 5 bases, with 16 bases between them. The CDR3 is 15 amino acids. DNA for the CDR3: TGTGCCAGCAGTACCGGGACAATTCTCCGAAACACCATATATTTT. This gives the protein CASSTGTILRNTIYF.

The rearrangement joins TRBV6-4 to TRBJ1-6; a weak D match, TRBD1 (5 bases). V was shortened by 4 bases and J by 9 bases, with 13 bases between the two germline ends. This CDR3 is built from 14 residues. Germline CDR1 reads MRHNA; CDR2 reads SNTAGT. DNA of the CDR3: TGTGCCAGCAGTGCGGTGGGGCTGGGTTCACCCCTCCACTTT. Amino acids: CASSAVGLGSPLHF.